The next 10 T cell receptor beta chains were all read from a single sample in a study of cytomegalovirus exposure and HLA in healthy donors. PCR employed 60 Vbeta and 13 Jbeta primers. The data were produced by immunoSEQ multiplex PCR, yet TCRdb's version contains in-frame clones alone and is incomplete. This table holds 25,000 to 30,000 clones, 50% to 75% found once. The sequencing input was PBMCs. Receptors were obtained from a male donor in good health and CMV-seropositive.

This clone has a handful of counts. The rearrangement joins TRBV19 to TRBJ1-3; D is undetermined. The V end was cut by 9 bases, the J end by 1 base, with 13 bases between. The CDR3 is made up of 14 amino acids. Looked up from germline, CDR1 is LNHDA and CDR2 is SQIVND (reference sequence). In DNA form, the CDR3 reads TGTGCCAGCGCACCCCCCGGTTCTGGAAACACCATATATTTT. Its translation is CASAPPGSGNTIYF.

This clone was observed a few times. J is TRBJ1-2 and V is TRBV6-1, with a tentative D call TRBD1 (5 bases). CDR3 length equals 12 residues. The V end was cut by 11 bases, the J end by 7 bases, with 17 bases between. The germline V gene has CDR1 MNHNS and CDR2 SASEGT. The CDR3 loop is CAAYGGLFGYTF. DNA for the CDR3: TGTGCCGCCTACGGGGGTCTTTTTGGCTACACCTTC.

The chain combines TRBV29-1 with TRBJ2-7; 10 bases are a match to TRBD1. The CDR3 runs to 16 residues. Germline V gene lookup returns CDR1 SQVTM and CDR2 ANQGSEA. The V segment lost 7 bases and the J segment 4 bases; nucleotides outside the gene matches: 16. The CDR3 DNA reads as TGCAGCGCCCGACCCTCGGGACAGGGGAAAGGGTACGAGCAGTACTTC. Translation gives CSARPSGQGKGYEQYF.

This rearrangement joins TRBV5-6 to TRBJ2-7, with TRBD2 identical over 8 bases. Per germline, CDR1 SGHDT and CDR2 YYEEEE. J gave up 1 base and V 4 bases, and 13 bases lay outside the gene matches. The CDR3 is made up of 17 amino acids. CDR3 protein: CASSDSPGRVSSYEQYF. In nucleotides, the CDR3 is TGTGCCAGCAGCGATTCCCCCGGGAGGGTCAGTTCCTACGAGCAGTACTTC.

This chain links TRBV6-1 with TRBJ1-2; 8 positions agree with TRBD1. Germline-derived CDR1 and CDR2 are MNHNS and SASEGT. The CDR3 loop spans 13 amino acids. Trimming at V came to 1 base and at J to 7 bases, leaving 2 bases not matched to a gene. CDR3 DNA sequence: TGTGCCAGCAGTGAAGGGACAGGGATTGGCTACACCTTC. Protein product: CASSEGTGIGYTF.

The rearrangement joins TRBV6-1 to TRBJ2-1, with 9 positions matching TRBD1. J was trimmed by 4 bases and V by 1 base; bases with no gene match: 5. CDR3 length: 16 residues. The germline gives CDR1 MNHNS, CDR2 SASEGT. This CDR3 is CASSEGVTGGYNEQFF. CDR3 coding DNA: TGTGCCAGCAGTGAAGGTGTGACAGGGGGTTACAATGAGCAGTTCTTC.

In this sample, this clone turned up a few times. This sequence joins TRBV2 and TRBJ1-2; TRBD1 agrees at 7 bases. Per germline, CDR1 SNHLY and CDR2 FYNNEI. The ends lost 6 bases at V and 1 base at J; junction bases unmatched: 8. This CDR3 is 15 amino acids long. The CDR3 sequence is CASSQGGGNNYGYTF. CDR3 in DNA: TGTGCCAGCAGCCAAGGGGGCGGCAATAACTATGGCTACACCTTC.

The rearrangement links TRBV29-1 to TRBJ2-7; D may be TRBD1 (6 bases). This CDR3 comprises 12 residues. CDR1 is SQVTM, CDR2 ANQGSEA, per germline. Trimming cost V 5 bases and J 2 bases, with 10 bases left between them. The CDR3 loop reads CSVNDRTYEQYF. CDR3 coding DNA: TGCAGCGTTAACGACAGGACCTACGAGCAGTACTTC.

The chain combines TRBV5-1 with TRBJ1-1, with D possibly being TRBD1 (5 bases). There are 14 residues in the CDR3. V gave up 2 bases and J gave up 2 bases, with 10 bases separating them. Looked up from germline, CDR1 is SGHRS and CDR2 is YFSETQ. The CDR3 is CASSFRGGNTEAFF. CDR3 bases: TGCGCCAGCAGCTTCCGGGGGGGAAACACTGAAGCTTTCTTT.

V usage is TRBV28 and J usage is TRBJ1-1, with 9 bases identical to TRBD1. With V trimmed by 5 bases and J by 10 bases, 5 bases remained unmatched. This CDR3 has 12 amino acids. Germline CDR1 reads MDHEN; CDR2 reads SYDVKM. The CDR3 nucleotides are TGTGCCAGCAGTCCATGGACAGGGGCAGCTTTCTTT. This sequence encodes CASSPWTGAAFF.